The present T cell receptor (beta chain) was sequenced within a study of spatial heterogeneity in lung cancer. Study at large: A consistent excess of beta-chain over alpha-chain sequences was detected. Broader study findings: Blood showed ubiquitous tumor TCRs more often at resection than at routine follow-up.

TCRdb called the 5' RACE reads again in MiXCR, with one record for every CDR3 protein. The sample holds about 80,000 distinct CDR3 sequences; 8% are singletons and the top ten take 6% to 7%. Many counts were recorded for this clonotype. Its antigen is undetermined. Time point noted: sample taken at primary tumor resection. Sequencing of whole RNA from tumor, nontumor lung or frozen PBMC involved no sorting. The germline V gene encodes CDR1 MGHDK and CDR2 SYGVNS. V was clipped by 4 bases and J by 1 base, with 16 bases between them. This CDR3 is built from 17 residues. The source was PBMCs, collected at surgery. The clonotype comes from a male donor with early-stage non-small cell lung cancer. The chain has TRBV25-1 and TRBJ2-2; possibly TRBD2 for D (7 bases). CDR3 nucleotides: TGTGCCAGCAGTGGGAATGGGGGCGGGAGGAACACCGGGGAGCTGTTTTTT. Encoded protein: CASSGNGGGRNTGELFF.